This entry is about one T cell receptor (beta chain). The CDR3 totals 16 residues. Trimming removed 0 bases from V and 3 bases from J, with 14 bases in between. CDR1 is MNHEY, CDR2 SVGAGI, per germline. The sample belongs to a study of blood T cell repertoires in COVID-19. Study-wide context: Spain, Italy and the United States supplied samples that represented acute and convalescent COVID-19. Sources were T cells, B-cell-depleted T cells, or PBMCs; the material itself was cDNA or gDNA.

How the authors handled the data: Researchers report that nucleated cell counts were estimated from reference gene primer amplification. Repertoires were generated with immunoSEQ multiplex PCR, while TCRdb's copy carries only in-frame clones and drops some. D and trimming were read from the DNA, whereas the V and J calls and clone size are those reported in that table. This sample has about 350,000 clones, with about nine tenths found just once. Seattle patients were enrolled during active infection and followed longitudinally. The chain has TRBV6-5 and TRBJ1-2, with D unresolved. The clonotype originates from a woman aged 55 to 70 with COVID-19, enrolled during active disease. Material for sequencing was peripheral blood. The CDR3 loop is CASSYSEAYWDYGYTF. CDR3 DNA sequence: TGTGCCAGCAGTTACTCAGAGGCCTACTGGGACTATGGCTACACCTTC.